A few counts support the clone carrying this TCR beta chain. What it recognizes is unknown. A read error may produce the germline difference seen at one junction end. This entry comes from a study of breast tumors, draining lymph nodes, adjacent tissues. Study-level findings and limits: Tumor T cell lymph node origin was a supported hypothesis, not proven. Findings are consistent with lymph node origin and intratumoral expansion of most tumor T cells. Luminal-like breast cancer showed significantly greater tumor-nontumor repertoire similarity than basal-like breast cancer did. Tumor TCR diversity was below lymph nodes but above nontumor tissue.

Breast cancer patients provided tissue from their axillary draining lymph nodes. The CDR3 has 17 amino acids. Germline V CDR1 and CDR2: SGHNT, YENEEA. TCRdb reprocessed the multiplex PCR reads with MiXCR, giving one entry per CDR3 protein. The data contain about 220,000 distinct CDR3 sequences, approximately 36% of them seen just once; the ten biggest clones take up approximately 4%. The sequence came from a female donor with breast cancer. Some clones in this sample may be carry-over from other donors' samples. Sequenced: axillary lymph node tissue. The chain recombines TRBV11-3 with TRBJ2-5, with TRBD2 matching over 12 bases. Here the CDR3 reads CVSSPGLAGHSGETQYF. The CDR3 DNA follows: TGTGTCAGCAGCCCTGGACTAGCGGGGCACAGTGGAGAGACCCAGTACTTC.